Below, 29 T cell receptor beta chains from the same sample are listed, as sequenced in a study of response to subunit inactivated influenza vaccine. Each CDR3 protein gets one entry after TCRdb re-called the RT-PCR reads with MiXCR. The table includes some 570,000 distinct CDR3 sequences, around 11% detected once. The sample was also reused in another study, on T cells expressing NK-cell markers. This second report adds: 5'RACE template switching with UMIs produced the TCR beta cDNA.

The material sequenced was PBMCs from blood, taken on the day of vaccination. The receptors derive from a man aged 50-59 years who received an inactivated influenza vaccine.

This clonotype was detected many times. The V and J genes are TRBV5-1 and TRBJ2-5; the D is unclear. Germline lookup yields CDR1 SGHRS and CDR2 YFSETQ. Trimming left V 0 bases short and J 5 bases short, with 23 bases between. The CDR3 is 18 amino acids. DNA of the CDR3: TGCGCCAGCAGCTTGGCCGCTCTGGCGACAAGGGCGGTGGAGACCCAGTACTTC. Residues: CASSLAALATRAVETQYF.

This chain links TRBV7-8 with TRBJ2-7; D might be TRBD2 (6 bases). V gave up 6 bases and J gave up 3 bases, with 12 bases separating them. CDR1 is SGHVS, CDR2 FQNEAQ, per germline. CDR3 length: 13 residues. The CDR3 is CASSPGLYYEQYF. The DNA for the CDR3 is TGTGCCAGCAGTCCGGGACTTTACTACGAGCAGTACTTC.

This clonotype turned up a few times. The chain combines TRBV30 with TRBJ2-1; D possibly uses TRBD1 or TRBD2 (5 bases each). V lost 5 bases and J lost 5, with 13 bases in between. This CDR3 is built from 13 residues. Germline V gene sequence: CDR1 GTSNPN, CDR2 SVGIG (reference sequence). The CDR3 region has the DNA TGTGCCTGGGGGTGGGGACCCCACAATGAGCAGTTCTTC. This encodes CAWGWGPHNEQFF.

V is TRBV29-1 and J is TRBJ2-7, with a weak D call TRBD1 (5 bases). The V gene lost 2 bases and the J gene lost 0 bases, with 11 bases spanning the gap. Germline V gene sequence: CDR1 SQVTM, CDR2 ANQGSEA. The CDR3 is 14 residues long. CDR3 amino acids: CSVESDSISYEQYF. The CDR3 region has the DNA TGCAGCGTTGAAAGCGACAGTATCTCCTACGAGCAGTACTTC.

The rearrangement uses TRBV10-3 and TRBJ1-5, with 7 bases that match TRBD1. V was pared by 4 bases and J by 3 bases, with 3 bases of the junction left unmatched. CDR3 size: 14 residues. In germline, CDR1 is ENHRY, CDR2 SYGVKD. CDR3 nucleotide sequence: TGTGCCATCAGTGGACAGGGAAACAATCAGCCCCAGCATTTT. Translation gives CAISGQGNNQPQHF.

A few counts support this clonotype. V gene TRBV20-1 combines with J gene TRBJ2-1, with 9 bases that match TRBD1. The CDR3 spans 14 residues. Per germline, CDR1 DFQATT and CDR2 SNEGSKA (reference sequence). With 6 bases clipped from V and 8 bases from J, the junction kept 11 bases outside the gene matches. The CDR3 here is CSASPRTGVYEQFF. The CDR3 coding sequence is TGCAGTGCCTCACCCAGGACAGGGGTATATGAGCAGTTCTTC.

The V and J genes are TRBV10-2 and TRBJ2-2, with D perhaps being TRBD1 or TRBD2 (5 bases each). Germline-derived CDR1 and CDR2 are WSHSY and SAAADI. The CDR3 runs 12 residues. Trimming removed 11 bases from V and 5 bases from J, with 12 bases in between. CDR3 residues: CADSEGTGELFF. The CDR3 bases are TGCGCCGATTCTGAGGGGACCGGGGAGCTGTTTTTT.

There are many counts of this clonotype. The V gene is TRBV4-2, the J gene TRBJ2-3; D is perhaps TRBD2 (5 bases). This CDR3 comprises 13 residues. Per the germline V gene, CDR1 is LGHNA and CDR2 is YNFKEQ. The V gene lost 3 bases and the J gene lost 6 bases, with 10 bases spanning the gap. CDR3 residues: CASSQVRGDTQYF. The CDR3 nucleotides read TGTGCCAGCAGCCAGGTCAGAGGGGATACGCAGTATTTT.

The gene calls are TRBV6-4 and TRBJ2-3; possibly TRBD1 or TRBD2 for D (6 bases each). The CDR3 spans 14 residues. Germline CDR1 and CDR2: MRHNA and SNTAGT. V was clipped by 2 bases and J by 2 bases, with 8 bases between them. The CDR3, as DNA: TGTGCCAGCAGTGACCGGGGGCACACAGATACGCAGTATTTT. Residues: CASSDRGHTDTQYF.

The V call is TRBV10-3, the J call TRBJ2-7; possible D gene TRBD1, 5 bases. Germline-derived CDR1 and CDR2 are ENHRY and SYGVKD. Trimming took 10 bases from V and 2 from J, leaving 21 bases between them. This CDR3 region has 15 residues. CDR3 DNA: TGTGCCACCGCGAGCCCAACAGGAGACCCCTACGAGCAGTACTTC. Protein product: CATASPTGDPYEQYF.

This clonotype was counted ten times or more. The chain links TRBV3-1 to TRBJ2-1, with 10 bases matching TRBD1. V was clipped by 1 base and J by 9 bases; unmatched bases: 9. The V gene's germline CDR1 is LGHDT and CDR2 YNNKEL (reference sequence). The CDR3 has 16 amino acids. The DNA for the CDR3 is TGTGCCAGCAGCCAAGTTGTGGGACAGGGGCAGATTGAGCAGTTCTTC. Protein: CASSQVVGQGQIEQFF.

The V gene is TRBV12-3 or TRBV12-4, the J gene TRBJ2-3; a weak D match, TRBD1 (5 bases). CDR3 size: 14 residues. V was shortened by 5 bases and J by 3 bases, with 12 bases between the two germline ends. The CDR3 loop is CASSGRVGTDTQYF. The CDR3 DNA is TGTGCCAGCAGTGGCAGGGTTGGGACAGATACGCAGTATTTT.

The rearrangement joins TRBV20-1 to TRBJ2-3; tentatively, D is TRBD1 or TRBD2 (5 bases each). V was cut by 5 bases and J by 0 bases, with 15 bases left in between. Germline CDR1 and CDR2: DFQATT and SNEGSKA (reference sequence). The CDR3 loop spans 15 amino acids. The CDR3 sequence is CSALDRGRSTDTQYF. CDR3 sequence (DNA): TGCAGTGCTCTCGACAGAGGGAGAAGCACAGATACGCAGTATTTT.

J is TRBJ2-3 and V is TRBV10-3; D tentatively fits TRBD1 or TRBD2 (6 bases each). The ends were cut back, 3 bases at V and 7 bases at J, with 20 bases in the middle. Germline V gene lookup returns CDR1 ENHRY and CDR2 SYGVKD. CDR3 length: 16 amino acids. The CDR3 DNA reads as TGTGCCATCAGTGATATGGGGGGCCGATCAACAAATACGCAGTATTTT. Protein sequence: CAISDMGGRSTNTQYF.

The chain joins TRBV6-6 to TRBJ2-5; 9 bases align to TRBD2. V gave up 8 bases and J gave up 1 base; unmatched junction bases: 2. This CDR3 is built from 13 residues. Germline V gene lookup returns CDR1 MNHNY and CDR2 SVGAGI (reference sequence). This CDR3 is CASLAGTQETQYF. In DNA form, the CDR3 reads TGTGCCAGCCTAGCGGGGACCCAAGAGACCCAGTACTTC.

This clonotype was seen a handful of times. The chain has TRBV5-1 and TRBJ2-1; the match to TRBD2 covers 9 bases. Looked up from germline, CDR1 is SGHRS and CDR2 is YFSETQ. CDR3 length: 16 amino acids. V shed 2 bases, J shed 0 bases, and the junction held 3 bases outside the gene matches. CDR3 loop: CASSLDSGGSYNEQFF. The CDR3 bases are TGCGCCAGCAGCTTAGATAGCGGGGGCTCCTACAATGAGCAGTTCTTC.

A few counts support this clonotype. The genes are TRBV6-1 and TRBJ1-5; a possible D gene is TRBD1 (5 bases). The V gene's germline CDR1 is MNHNS and CDR2 SASEGT. The CDR3 is made up of 15 amino acids. V was shortened by 6 bases and J by 3 bases, with 15 bases between the two germline ends. The CDR3 sequence is CASSTGTAFNQPQHF. CDR3 coding DNA: TGTGCCAGCAGCACCGGGACTGCGTTCAATCAGCCCCAGCATTTT.

This clonotype was detected a few times. The V and J genes are TRBV19 and TRBJ1-5, with 7 bases fitting TRBD1. The length of the CDR3 is 16 residues. The junction had 7 bases not matched to a gene; V was cut back by 5 bases and J by 0 bases. Germline V CDR1 and CDR2: LNHDA, SQIVND (reference sequence). The CDR3 loop reads CASSSRGGNSNQPQHF. CDR3 in DNA: TGTGCCAGTAGTTCCAGGGGGGGGAATAGCAATCAGCCCCAGCATTTT.

This clonotype showed up just a few times. V and J are TRBV10-3 and TRBJ2-3; a weak D match, TRBD2 (6 bases). The germline V and J ends were trimmed by 2 bases and 0 bases, with 9 bases remaining between them. Germline values: CDR1 ENHRY, CDR2 SYGVKD. This CDR3 contains 15 residues. The CDR3 region has the DNA TGTGCCATCAGTGAGCCGGGACTGAGCACAGATACGCAGTATTTT. This translates into CAISEPGLSTDTQYF.

This clonotype was seen at least ten times. CDR3 region: CASSLAGTVSEQYF. CDR3 in DNA: TGTGCCAGCAGCTTAGCGGGGACAGTCAGCGAGCAGTACTTC. This chain connects TRBV11-2 to TRBJ2-7; 7 nucleotides line up with TRBD1. Germline lookup yields CDR1 SGHAT and CDR2 FQNNGV. This CDR3 is built from 14 residues. The trim removed 1 base at V and 6 bases at J, leaving 6 bases unmatched. Variable domain in full (rest from reference TRBV11-2 and TRBJ2-7): EAGVAQSPRYKIIEKRQSVAFWCNPISGHATLYWYQQILGQGPKLLIQFQNNGVVDDSQLPKDRFSAERLKGVDSTLKIQPAKLEDSAVYLCASSLAGTVSEQYFGPGTRLTVT.

This clonotype was seen a few times. The chain recombines TRBV6-2 or TRBV6-3 with TRBJ2-5; the D is unclear. The V and J ends lost 2 bases and 1 base respectively, with 8 bases between them. CDR3 length: 14 amino acids. The germline V gene encodes CDR1 MNHEY and CDR2 SVGEGT. In nucleotides, the CDR3 is TGTGCCAGCAGTTACACCGGGTTCCAAGAGACCCAGTACTTC. Encoded protein: CASSYTGFQETQYF.

V is TRBV29-1 and J is TRBJ2-3; D gene ambiguous. CDR1 is SQVTM and CDR2 is ANQGSEA in the germline V gene. Between the trimmed V and J ends, which lost 0 bases and 0 bases, there was a span of 13 bases. The CDR3 totals 16 residues. CDR3 DNA: TGCAGCGTTGAAGACCCTACAGCGCGAAGCACAGATACGCAGTATTTT. This translates into CSVEDPTARSTDTQYF.

This clonotype was seen only a few times. V and J are TRBV6-2 or TRBV6-3 and TRBJ2-3, with 9 bases that match TRBD2. In germline, CDR1 is MNHEY, CDR2 SVGEGT. After removal of 6 bases from V and 0 bases from J, the junction contained 7 bases not matched to a gene. The CDR3 has 16 amino acids. Here the CDR3 reads CASRRSGGPSTDTQYF. The CDR3 DNA is TGTGCCAGCAGGAGAAGCGGGGGGCCGAGCACAGATACGCAGTATTTT.

The sample holds many counts of this clonotype. V is TRBV4-1 and J is TRBJ2-3; D is perhaps TRBD2 (6 bases). Trimming removed 0 bases from V and 1 base from J, with 11 bases in between. The CDR3 length is 16 residues. The germline V gene has CDR1 MGHRA and CDR2 YSYEKL. CDR3 sequence: CASSQDGGIGTDTQYF. The DNA of the CDR3 is TGCGCCAGCAGCCAAGATGGGGGGATTGGCACAGATACGCAGTATTTT.

The chain combines TRBV29-1 with TRBJ1-2; D is unresolved. Germline-derived CDR1 and CDR2 are SQVTM and ANQGSEA. Trimming removed 0 bases at V and 0 bases at J, with 11 bases between. The CDR3 is made up of 15 amino acids. Written as DNA, the CDR3 is TGCAGCGTTGAAGAACGTAACCCTTCTAACTATGGCTACACCTTC. Translating gives CSVEERNPSNYGYTF.

The V gene is TRBV7-3, the J gene TRBJ2-3; TRBD1 aligns across 9 bases. Per germline, CDR1 SGHTA and CDR2 FQGTGA. This CDR3 region has 16 residues. V shed 0 bases and J 4 bases; nucleotides not matched to a gene: 5. CDR3 amino acids: CASSLTPGQGPDTQYF. DNA for the CDR3: TGTGCCAGCAGCTTAACACCGGGACAGGGACCAGATACGCAGTATTTT.

V and J are TRBV27 and TRBJ2-1; 11 nucleotides line up with TRBD2. This CDR3 has 19 amino acids. With 3 bases clipped from V and 0 bases from J, the junction kept 10 bases outside the gene matches. From germline, CDR1 is MNHEY and CDR2 SMNVEV (reference sequence). CDR3 amino acids: CASSFKTSGTASSYNEQFF. The DNA for the CDR3 is TGTGCCAGCAGTTTTAAGACTAGCGGGACCGCCAGCTCCTACAATGAGCAGTTCTTC.

This chain joins TRBV4-3 and TRBJ2-1, with 8 bases that match TRBD2. This CDR3 contains 18 residues. The V gene end was trimmed by 1 base and the J gene end by 2 bases; junction bases not matched to a gene: 10. Germline lookup yields CDR1 LGHNA and CDR2 YSLEER. CDR3 coding DNA: TGCGCCAGCAGCCAAGCCTCTTCGAGGGGACTAGCCTACAATGAGCAGTTCTTC. It codes for CASSQASSRGLAYNEQFF.

The V call is TRBV20-1, the J call TRBJ1-3; D possibly corresponds to TRBD1 (5 bases). From germline, CDR1 is DFQATT and CDR2 SNEGSKA (reference sequence). Between the trimmed V and J ends, which lost 0 bases and 0 bases, there was a span of 12 bases. This CDR3 comprises 16 residues. The DNA of the CDR3 is TGCAGTGCTAGAGATCCTACAGGCCTCTCTGGAAACACCATATATTTT. Encoded protein: CSARDPTGLSGNTIYF.